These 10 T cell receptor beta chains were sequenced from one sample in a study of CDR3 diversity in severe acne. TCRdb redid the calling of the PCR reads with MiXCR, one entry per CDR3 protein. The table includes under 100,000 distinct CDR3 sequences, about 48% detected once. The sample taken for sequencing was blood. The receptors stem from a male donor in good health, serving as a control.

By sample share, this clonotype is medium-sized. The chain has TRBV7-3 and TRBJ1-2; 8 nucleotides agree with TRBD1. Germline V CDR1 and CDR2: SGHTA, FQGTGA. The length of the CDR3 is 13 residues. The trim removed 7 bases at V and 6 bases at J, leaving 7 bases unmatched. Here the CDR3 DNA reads TGTGCCAGCAACCTTACGACAGGGGATGGCTACACCTTC. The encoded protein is CASNLTTGDGYTF.

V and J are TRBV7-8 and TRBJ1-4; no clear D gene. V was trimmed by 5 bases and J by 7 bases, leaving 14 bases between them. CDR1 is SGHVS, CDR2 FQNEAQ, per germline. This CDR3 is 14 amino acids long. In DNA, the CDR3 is TGTGCCAGCAGCCCGTGGAGTGTGGGTGAAAAACTGTTTTTT. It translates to CASSPWSVGEKLFF.

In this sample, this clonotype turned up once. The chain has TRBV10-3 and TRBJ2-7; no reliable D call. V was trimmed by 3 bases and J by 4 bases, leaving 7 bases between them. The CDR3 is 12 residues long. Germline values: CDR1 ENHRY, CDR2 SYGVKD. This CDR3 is CAISEEAYEQYF. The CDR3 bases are TGTGCCATCAGTGAAGAAGCTTACGAGCAGTACTTC.

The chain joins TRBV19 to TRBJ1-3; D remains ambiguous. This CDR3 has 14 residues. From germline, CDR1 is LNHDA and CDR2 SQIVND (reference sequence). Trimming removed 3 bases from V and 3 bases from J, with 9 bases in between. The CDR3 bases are TGTGCCAGTAGTATCCAGGAGTTTGGAAACACCATATATTTT. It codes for CASSIQEFGNTIYF.

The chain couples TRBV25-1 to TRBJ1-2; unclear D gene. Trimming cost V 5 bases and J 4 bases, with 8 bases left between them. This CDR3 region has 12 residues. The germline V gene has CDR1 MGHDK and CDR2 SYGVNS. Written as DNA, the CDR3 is TGTGCCAGCAGTCCAGGAGGCTATGGCTACACCTTC. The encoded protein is CASSPGGYGYTF.

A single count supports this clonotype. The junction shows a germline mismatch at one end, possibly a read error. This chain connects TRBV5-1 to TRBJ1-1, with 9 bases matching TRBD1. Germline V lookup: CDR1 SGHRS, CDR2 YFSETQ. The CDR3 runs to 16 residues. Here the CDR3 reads CVSRLGQGGGATEAFF. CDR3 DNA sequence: TGCGTCAGCAGGTTGGGACAGGGCGGGGGTGCAACTGAAGCTTTCTTT.

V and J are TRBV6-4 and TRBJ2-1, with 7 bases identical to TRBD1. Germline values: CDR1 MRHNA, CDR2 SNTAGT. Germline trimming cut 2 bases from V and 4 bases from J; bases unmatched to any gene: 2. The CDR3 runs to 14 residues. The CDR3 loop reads CASSDGTAYNEQFF. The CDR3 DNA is TGTGCCAGCAGTGACGGGACAGCATACAATGAGCAGTTCTTC.

The chain's CDR3 is CASSWTGGRNEQYF. For the CDR3, the DNA is TGCGCCAGCAGCTGGACAGGGGGGAGAAACGAGCAGTACTTC. The J gene is TRBJ2-7, the V gene TRBV5-1, with 10 bases lining up with TRBD1. After removal of 3 bases from V and 5 bases from J, the junction contained 5 bases not matched to a gene. CDR3 length equals 14 residues. Germline-derived CDR1 and CDR2 are SGHRS and YFSETQ.

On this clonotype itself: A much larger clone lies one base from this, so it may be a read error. In nucleotides, the CDR3 is TGTGCCAGCAGCGTAGTAGCGGGAGGCCAAGGGACCCAGTACTTC. This encodes CASSVVAGGQGTQYF. The rearrangement links TRBV9 to TRBJ2-5; 10 bases agree with TRBD2. In germline, CDR1 is SGDLS, CDR2 YYNGEE. The CDR3 consists of 15 residues. The full variable domain, rest sourced from reference TRBV9 and TRBJ2-5, is DSGVTQTPKHLITATGQRVTLRCSPRSGDLSVYWYQQSLDQGLQFLIQYYNGEERAKGNILERFSAQQFPDLHSELNLSSLELGDSALYFCASSVVAGGQGTQYFGPGTRLLVL.

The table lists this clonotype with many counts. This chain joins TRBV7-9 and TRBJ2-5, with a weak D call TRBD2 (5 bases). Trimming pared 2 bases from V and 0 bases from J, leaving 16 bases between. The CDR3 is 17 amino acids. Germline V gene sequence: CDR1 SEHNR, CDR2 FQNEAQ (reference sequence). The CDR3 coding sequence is TGTGCCAGCAGCTTAAGTCGGCTAGCACTATACCAAGAGACCCAGTACTTC. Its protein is CASSLSRLALYQETQYF.